A selection of T cell receptor beta chains follows, all from one sample in a study of OX40 agonist ivuxolimab in advanced cancers. The protocol was immunoSEQ multiplex PCR, while the TCRdb copy is restricted to in-frame clones and leaves out a portion. The table records some 74,000 clones, around 94% of them present only once. The sequences come from CD4+ or CD8+ T cells sorted from blood, collected in a trial of the OX40 agonist ivuxolimab. Source of these receptors: an adult with an advanced solid tumor such as melanoma, head and neck, liver or kidney cancer. CDR3s include the opening cysteine and the closing phenylalanine or tryptophan. Fields, in order: V gene, J gene, D gene, CDR3 length, clone size, CDR3 DNA, CDR3 protein. A D gene is named only where the DNA matches it firmly. Part of the rows lack a size; the others show once, few, many or a class for expanded clones.

>TRBV19|TRBJ2-5|.|15|.
TGTGCCAGTAGTATCAAGGCATTGTACCAAGAGACCCAGTACTTC
CASSIKALYQETQYF
>TRBV2|TRBJ2-7|.|14|.
TGTGCCAGCAGTGAAGCGGGGTACTCCTACGAGCAGTACTTC
CASSEAGYSYEQYF
>TRBV10-3|TRBJ1-6|TRBD1|17|.
TGTGCCCTCCCCACCCCCACCACAGGGGTGAATTGTTCACCCCTCCACTTT
CALPTPTTGVNCSPLHF
>TRBV5-8|TRBJ1-5|TRBD1|16|.
TGTGCCAGCAGCTTGATACCGGCAGGGGGCTTTCAGCCCCAGCATTTT
CASSLIPAGGFQPQHF
>TRBV18|TRBJ2-3|TRBD2|21|.
TGTGCCAGCTCACCACCGGTGGAAATGACTAGCGGGGGGGAGGGCCCAGATACGCAGTATTTT
CASSPPVEMTSGGEGPDTQYF
>TRBV27|TRBJ2-5|.|15|.
TGTGCCAGCAGTCCCGATTGGAGGTCCGGAGAGACCCAGTACTTC
CASSPDWRSGETQYF
>TRBV27|TRBJ2-5|.|14|once
TGTGCCAGCAGCCCCTCGTTGGGCCAAGAGACCCAGTACTTC
CASSPSLGQETQYF
>TRBV13|TRBJ2-7|.|16|once
TGTGCCAGCAGCTTGGGCAGTCAAGGGGTTTTCTACGAGCAGTACTTC
CASSLGSQGVFYEQYF
>TRBV13|TRBJ2-7|.|14|.
TGTGCCAGCAGCCCGCGGAGGACCCGCTACGAGCAGTACTTC
CASSPRRTRYEQYF
>TRBV19|TRBJ2-6|.|15|once
TGTGCCAGTACCTTACAGGGCGCTGGGGCCAACGTCCTGACTTTC
CASTLQGAGANVLTF
>TRBV7-6|TRBJ2-7|.|14|.
TGTGCCAGCAGCTTATCGGGGGCCCCTTACGAGCAGTACTTC
CASSLSGAPYEQYF
>TRBV13|TRBJ2-3|TRBD1|16|.
TGTGCCAGCAGCTTGCCTTCGACAGGGCACACAGATACGCAGTATTTT
CASSLPSTGHTDTQYF
>TRBV7-2|TRBJ2-1|.|13|.
TGTGCCAGCAGCTTAGTGACAGACAATGAGCAGTTCTTC
CASSLVTDNEQFF
>TRBV6-5|TRBJ2-7|.|13|.
TGTGCCAGCAGTTACATTGAAGATCCGGGACTTCGCTTC
CASSYIEDPGLRF
>TRBV19|TRBJ2-1|.|15|.
TGTGCCAGTAGTATAGCCGGACCCTCCTACAATGAGCAGTTCTTC
CASSIAGPSYNEQFF
>TRBV2|TRBJ1-5|.|18|.
TGTGCCAGCAGTGAAGGGACTGAACCCGTCGAGAGCAATCAGCCCCAGCATTTT
CASSEGTEPVESNQPQHF
>TRBV7-8|TRBJ1-5|TRBD1|15|few
TGTGCCAGCAGCCTAATACAGGGGCCTTATCAGCCCCAGCATTTT
CASSLIQGPYQPQHF
>TRBV4-1|TRBJ1-3|.|17|.
TGCGCCAGCAGCCAAGATCCACGACTGACCTCTGGAAACACCATATATTTT
CASSQDPRLTSGNTIYF
>TRBV7-6|TRBJ2-3|TRBD1|15|.
TGTGCCAGCAGCTGGGAGACAGGGGCCACAGATACGCAGTATTTT
CASSWETGATDTQYF
>TRBV7-3|TRBJ2-1|TRBD2|15|.
TGTGCCAGCAGGAGAGGACTAGCGGGATACAATGAGCAGTTCTTC
CASRRGLAGYNEQFF
>TRBV5-4|TRBJ2-7|TRBD2|14|.
TGTGCCAGCAGCTTGAGTGGGGGGGACTACGAGCAGTACTTC
CASSLSGGDYEQYF
>TRBV7-6|TRBJ2-3|.|11|.
TGTGCCAGCACCCAGGGAGATACGCAGTATTTT
CASTQGDTQYF
>TRBV28|TRBJ2-5|TRBD1|17|.
TGTGCCAGCAGTCGCAAACACAGGGGGCCGGTCTATGAGACCCAGTACTTC
CASSRKHRGPVYETQYF
>TRBV6-1|TRBJ1-4|TRBD1|13|.
TGTGCCAGCAGTGAAGTACAGGGGGAAAAACTGTTTTTT
CASSEVQGEKLFF
>TRBV11-2|TRBJ2-5|.|17|.
TGTGCCAGCAGCCCCCCGTCGGGGGTCAGCCCGCAAGAGACCCAGTACTTC
CASSPPSGVSPQETQYF
>TRBV4-2|TRBJ2-7|TRBD2|16|once
TGTGCCAGCAGCCAAGGGTCTAGCGGGACCCTCTACGAGCAGTACTTC
CASSQGSSGTLYEQYF
>TRBV15|TRBJ2-4|.|15|.
TGTGCCACCAGCAGAGTAACCGAGGCCAAAAACATTCAGTACTTC
CATSRVTEAKNIQYF
>TRBV27|TRBJ2-4|TRBD1|15|.
TGTGCCAGCAGTTTATCCACAGGGGGTATGTTCATTCAGTACTTC
CASSLSTGGMFIQYF
>TRBV7-9|TRBJ2-1|.|11|.
TGTGCCAGCAGCTTAGGAACTGAGCAGTTCTTC
CASSLGTEQFF
>TRBV15|TRBJ1-5|.|14|.
TGTGCCACCAGCAGGGAGGAAGGAAATCAGCCCCAGCATTTT
CATSREEGNQPQHF
>TRBV7-8|TRBJ1-4|.|17|.
TGTGCCAGCAGCCCAACATTTGGGCCCTGGTGGGATGAAAAACTGTTTTTT
CASSPTFGPWWDEKLFF
>TRBV4-2|TRBJ2-3|.|14|.
TGTGCCAGCAGCCTTACTACCTCTGGGGGTACGCAGTATTTT
CASSLTTSGGTQYF
>TRBV7-6|TRBJ2-1|TRBD2|16|.
TGTGCCAGCAGCTCCCCTGCCGGGGGGGGGAGTCCCGAGCAGTTCTTC
CASSSPAGGGSPEQFF
>TRBV28|TRBJ2-1|TRBD1|12|medium-sized
TGTGCCAGCATCGGACAGGCCAATGAGCAGTTCTTC
CASIGQANEQFF
>TRBV27|TRBJ1-2|TRBD1|14|once
TGTGCCAGCAGTTTATCAGGGACAGCCTATGGCTACACCTTC
CASSLSGTAYGYTF
>TRBV7-9|TRBJ2-7|.|13|.
TGTGCCAGCACCCCTGAAGGGACCTACGAGCAGTACTTC
CASTPEGTYEQYF
>TRBV11-3|TRBJ2-7|.|14|.
TGTGCCAGCAGCTTAGAGGGGACAACAAACGAGCAGTACTTC
CASSLEGTTNEQYF
>TRBV7-9|TRBJ2-2|.|14|.
TGTGCCAGCAGCTTAGGACCGTTAATCGGGGAGCTGTTTTTT
CASSLGPLIGELFF
>TRBV11-1|TRBJ2-1|.|13|.
TGTGCCAGCAGCTACTGGGGTAACAATGAGCAGTTCTTC
CASSYWGNNEQFF
>TRBV5-4|TRBJ2-3|.|17|.
TGTGCCAGCAGTCTGAGGGTAGGGGGGCCGAGCACAGATACGCAGTATTTT
CASSLRVGGPSTDTQYF
>TRBV6-5|TRBJ1-1|TRBD1|15|.
TGTGCCAGCAGGCTACTCTCACAGGGGCACACTGAAGCTTTCTTT
CASRLLSQGHTEAFF
>TRBV19|TRBJ2-7|TRBD1|14|.
TGTGCCAGTAGTATAGCCGGGACAGGCTACGAGCAGTACTTC
CASSIAGTGYEQYF
>TRBV9|TRBJ1-3|TRBD1|15|.
TGTGCCAGCAGTGCAGACAGGGGTCCCGGAAACACCATATATTTT
CASSADRGPGNTIYF
>TRBV9|TRBJ2-3|.|13|.
TGTGCCAGCAGCGGGAGGCAGTCAGATACGCAGTATTTT
CASSGRQSDTQYF
>TRBV14|TRBJ2-7|.|14|.
TGTGCCAGCAGCCTCGGACTGCTTGCCTACGAGCAGTACTTC
CASSLGLLAYEQYF
>TRBV6-4|TRBJ2-2|.|14|.
TGTGCCAGCAGTGACTCGACTGCCACCGGGGAGCTGTTTTTT
CASSDSTATGELFF
>TRBV27|TRBJ2-7|.|14|.
TGTGCCAGCAGTTGGTCCGGGGACGGCTACGAGCAGTACTTC
CASSWSGDGYEQYF
>TRBV19|TRBJ1-3|.|14|.
TGTGCCAGCGGCTGGGGACAAGCTGGAAACACCATATATTTT
CASGWGQAGNTIYF
>TRBV4-1|TRBJ2-5|.|14|.
TGCGCCAGCAAGGGGGGGCCAGGGGGAGAGACCCAGTACTTC
CASKGGPGGETQYF
>TRBV5-4|TRBJ1-2|.|12|once
TGTGCCAGCAGCTTAAGGAGTAGCGGCTACACCTTC
CASSLRSSGYTF
>TRBV7-3|TRBJ2-2|.|12|.
TGTGCCAGCAGCGAGCCTGGGCCGGAGCTGTTTTTT
CASSEPGPELFF
>TRBV10-3|TRBJ2-7|.|13|.
TGTGCCATCCGGGGAGGGGGGCTTTACGAGCAGTACTTC
CAIRGGGLYEQYF
>TRBV7-9|TRBJ1-2|.|15|.
TGTGCCAGCAGCCCCCCGGTGGGCAGGGCCTATGGCTACACCTTC
CASSPPVGRAYGYTF
>TRBV30|TRBJ1-5|.|15|once
TGTGCCTGGAGTGTAGATACTTTTGGCAATCAGCCCCAGCATTTT
CAWSVDTFGNQPQHF
>TRBV15|TRBJ2-5|.|14|.
TGTGCCACCAGCAGAACTAGTGGCCAGGAGACCCAGTACTTC
CATSRTSGQETQYF
>TRBV5-1|TRBJ2-7|.|14|.
TGCGCCAGCAGCTTAACAGGGAGTTACTACGAGCAGTACTTC
CASSLTGSYYEQYF
>TRBV7-7|TRBJ2-2|TRBD2|13|.
TGTGCCAGCAGCGGACTAGCGTCCGGGGAGCTGTTTTTT
CASSGLASGELFF